The 30 T cell receptor beta chains below were found in one sample sequenced in a study of post-analysis software for immune sequencing data. Study-wide findings and caveats: Controls had lower frequencies than patients of four or five TRBV segments, which included TRBV5-6, TRBV5-1 and TRBV20-1.

Their specific antigens are unknown. Unique molecular identifiers were built into the TCR beta cDNA libraries. TCRdb reprocessed the PCR reads via MiXCR and lists one record per CDR3 protein. The table records 550,000 to 700,000 distinct CDR3 sequences, around 40% of them present only once. Sequences were obtained from blood. These receptors all come from a girl aged 10-17 years with multiple sclerosis.

With regard to this clonotype: The junction shows a germline mismatch at one end, possibly a read error. The V and J genes are TRBV7-8 and TRBJ2-5, with a weak D call TRBD1 (6 bases). The CDR3 sequence is 13 residues long. The germline V gene has CDR1 SGHVS and CDR2 FQNEAQ. This chain's CDR3 is CASSFIEGETRYF. The CDR3, as DNA: TGTGCCAGCAGCTTCATAGAGGGGGAGACCCGGTACTTC.

The sample holds a few counts of this clonotype. This sequence joins TRBV5-5 and TRBJ2-5, with 7 bases fitting TRBD1. The CDR3 spans 14 residues. V lost 4 bases and J lost 3; bases outside the gene matches: 6. The germline gives CDR1 SGHKS, CDR2 YYEKEE (reference sequence). As DNA, the CDR3 is TGTGCCAGCAGCCCCCACGGGACAGAAGAGACCCAGTACTTC. Translated, it gives CASSPHGTEETQYF.

The CDR3 loop reads CASSFQGDSYYEQYF. The CDR3, as DNA: TGTGCCAGCAGCTTTCAAGGCGACAGCTACTACGAGCAGTACTTC. The rearrangement links TRBV7-2 to TRBJ2-7; D is perhaps TRBD1 (5 bases). CDR1 is SGHTA and CDR2 is FQGNSA in the germline V gene. V lost 3 bases, J lost 3 bases, and 15 bases lay in between. This CDR3 comprises 15 residues.

The sample holds a few counts of this clonotype. The chain recombines TRBV6-6 with TRBJ2-1, with D hard to call. The germline V and J ends were trimmed by 4 bases and 4 bases, with 8 bases remaining between them. The CDR3 contains 13 residues. The germline CDR1 and CDR2 sequences are MNHNY and SVGAGI (reference sequence). CDR3 region: CASSLEIYNEQFF. Here the CDR3 DNA reads TGTGCCAGCAGTTTGGAAATTTACAATGAGCAGTTCTTC.

The V call is TRBV25-1, the J call TRBJ1-5, with 7 bases fitting TRBD1. The CDR3 consists of 15 residues. The J segment lost 1 base and the V segment lost 2 bases, leaving 2 bases of the junction unmatched. Germline assignment: CDR1 MGHDK and CDR2 SYGVNS. CDR3 in amino acids: CASSEAGQSNQPQHF. In DNA, the CDR3 is TGTGCCAGCAGTGAAGCGGGACAGAGCAATCAGCCCCAGCATTTT.

The chain carries TRBV6-1 and TRBJ2-3; D not certain. The CDR3 has 13 amino acids. From germline, CDR1 is MNHNS and CDR2 SASEGT. V lost 2 bases and J 6 bases, leaving 9 bases between the germline ends. CDR3 sequence reads: CASSERGPDTQYF. The CDR3 DNA sequence: TGTGCCAGCAGTGAAAGAGGTCCGGATACGCAGTATTTT.

This chain links TRBV7-3 with TRBJ1-6; 9 nucleotides align to TRBD1. V shed 2 bases, J shed 6 bases, and the junction held 5 bases outside the gene matches. Per germline, CDR1 SGHTA and CDR2 FQGTGA. The CDR3 totals 16 residues. CDR3 sequence reads: CASSLSAGQGNSPLHF. The CDR3 nucleotides are TGTGCCAGCAGCTTATCCGCGGGACAGGGTAATTCACCCCTCCACTTT.

This chain links TRBV5-5 with TRBJ2-7; 8 positions agree with TRBD2. With the DNA end fitting TRBJ2-5 better, the J assignment may be wrong. In germline, CDR1 is SGHKS, CDR2 YYEKEE (reference sequence). The CDR3 consists of 17 residues. The CDR3 loop reads CASSSDRPGTSLETQYF. The CDR3 DNA reads as TGTGCCAGCAGCTCTGACCGTCCCGGGACTAGTCTTGAGACCCAGTACTTC.

The chain is built from TRBV10-3 and TRBJ1-2; 7 nucleotides match TRBD1. The V gene's germline CDR1 is ENHRY and CDR2 SYGVKD. V trimming: 7 bases; J trimming: 1 base; junction bases outside the gene matches: 15. CDR3 length: 17 amino acids. CDR3 in amino acids: CAITSPGTGDNNYGYTF. The CDR3 DNA reads as TGTGCCATCACCTCCCCAGGCACAGGGGATAATAACTATGGCTACACCTTC.

The chain joins TRBV27 to TRBJ2-5; no reliable D call. The ends were cut back, 10 bases at V and 5 bases at J, with 11 bases in the middle. Germline V gene lookup returns CDR1 MNHEY and CDR2 SMNVEV (reference sequence). This CDR3 is built from 11 residues. DNA of the CDR3: TGTGCCACCGCCGTCGGGGAGACCCAGTACTTC. Its translation is CATAVGETQYF.

There are a few counts of this clonotype. This rearrangement joins TRBV12-3 or TRBV12-4 to TRBJ2-5; 11 nucleotides match TRBD2. Germline trimming cut 6 bases from V and 7 bases from J; bases unmatched to any gene: 4. This CDR3 is built from 13 residues. This CDR3 is CASRTSGTMTQYF. CDR3 in DNA: TGTGCCAGCAGGACTAGCGGGACGATGACCCAGTACTTC.

V is TRBV5-1 and J is TRBJ2-7; a possible D gene is TRBD2 (6 bases). The DNA matches TRBJ2-5 better at its end, which makes the J call doubtful. Germline values: CDR1 SGHRS, CDR2 YFSETQ. This CDR3 has 15 amino acids. The CDR3 is CASSSSRGVYETQYF. CDR3 sequence (DNA): TGCGCCAGCAGCTCATCTCGCGGGGTTTATGAGACCCAGTACTTC.

This clonotype was detected only a few times. The chain combines TRBV2 with TRBJ1-2; D is possibly TRBD1 (5 bases). From germline, CDR1 is SNHLY and CDR2 FYNNEI. Trimming cost V 3 bases and J 8 bases, with 13 bases left between them. The length of the CDR3 is 13 residues. Written as DNA, the CDR3 is TGTGCCAGCAGTGAGGACAACGGGGGAGGCTACACCTTC. Translated, it gives CASSEDNGGGYTF.

The chain has TRBV11-2 and TRBJ2-5; unclear D gene. CDR1 is SGHAT and CDR2 is FQNNGV in the germline V gene. The CDR3 totals 13 residues. Trimming removed 3 bases at V and 1 base at J, with 6 bases between. CDR3 loop: CASSLPVQETQYF. In DNA, the CDR3 is TGTGCCAGCAGCTTGCCCGTCCAAGAGACCCAGTACTTC.

This clonotype was counted between two and nine times. The rearrangement links TRBV4-1 to TRBJ2-4; D unresolved. TRBJ2-7 matches the DNA end more closely, so the J call is doubtful. The CDR3 contains 15 residues. Germline V gives CDR1 MGHRA, CDR2 YSYEKL. This chain's CDR3 is CASSQGSLANVEQYF. The CDR3, as DNA: TGCGCCAGCAGCCAAGGCAGCTTGGCTAACGTCGAGCAGTACTTC.

V and J are TRBV20-1 and TRBJ2-4, with 8 bases lining up with TRBD1. The J call may not be correct, given that the DNA end is closer to TRBJ2-7. The CDR3 consists of 16 residues. Germline CDR1 reads DFQATT; CDR2 reads SNEGSKA (reference sequence). The DNA of the CDR3 is TGCAGTGCTCACTCCCGACAGGGGAAGACCGGCTACGAGCAGTACTTC. It yields the protein CSAHSRQGKTGYEQYF.

The chain employs TRBV20-1 and TRBJ2-7, with TRBD1 identical over 7 bases. The CDR3 totals 13 residues. Germline values: CDR1 DFQATT, CDR2 SNEGSKA (reference sequence). With 4 bases clipped from V and 3 bases from J, the junction kept 6 bases outside the gene matches. Here the CDR3 DNA reads TGCAGTGCTACCCGGGACAGAGTCTACGAGCAGTACTTC. The encoded protein is CSATRDRVYEQYF.

The chain joins TRBV5-6 to TRBJ2-1; TRBD2 might be the D (5 bases). Germline loops: CDR1 SGHDT, CDR2 YYEEEE. V was cut by 4 bases and J by 7 bases, with 15 bases left in between. The CDR3 runs to 14 residues. The CDR3 loop reads CASSLRTWANEQFF. The CDR3 nucleotides read TGTGCCAGCAGCCTGCGGACTTGGGCGAATGAGCAGTTCTTC. Combining the CDR3 with reference TRBV5-6 and TRBJ2-1 gives the whole variable domain DAGVTQSPTHLIKTRGQQVTLRCSPKSGHDTVSWYQQALGQGPQFIFQYYEEEERQRGNFPDRFSGHQFPNYSSELNVNALLLGDSALYLCASSLRTWANEQFFGPGTRLTVL.

This clonotype was counted once. This chain uses TRBV20-1 with TRBJ2-3; D gene ambiguous. V lost 4 bases to trimming and J lost 0 bases, with 11 bases between them. The CDR3 covers 14 residues. Germline CDR1 and CDR2: DFQATT and SNEGSKA (reference sequence). DNA of the CDR3: TGCAGTGCTATTCGGCTTGCTAGCACAGATACGCAGTATTTT. Encoded protein: CSAIRLASTDTQYF.

For the CDR3, the DNA is TGTGCCAGCAGTGACGCCCCGGGACAGGGGATCAACGAGCAGTACTTC. It yields the protein CASSDAPGQGINEQYF. The chain employs TRBV6-4 and TRBJ2-7; 10 nucleotides line up with TRBD1. The CDR3 consists of 16 residues. Germline values: CDR1 MRHNA, CDR2 SNTAGT. The V gene end was trimmed by 2 bases and the J gene end by 5 bases; junction bases not matched to a gene: 9.

The rearrangement uses TRBV3-1 and TRBJ2-5, with 9 bases aligning to TRBD1. Germline trimming cut 1 base from V and 5 bases from J; bases unmatched to any gene: 5. This CDR3 has 15 amino acids. Germline CDR1 reads LGHDT; CDR2 reads YNNKEL (reference sequence). Here the CDR3 DNA reads TGTGCCAGCAGCCAAGGACAGGGGGTTGAGGAGACCCAGTACTTC. Translating it yields CASSQGQGVEETQYF.

The chain has TRBV12-3 or TRBV12-4 and TRBJ1-1; TRBD1 aligns across 7 bases. The CDR3 runs to 14 residues. J lost 4 bases, V lost 2 bases, and 4 bases had no gene match. Here the CDR3 reads CASSLKGARTEAFF. CDR3 bases: TGTGCCAGCAGTTTAAAGGGGGCGCGCACTGAAGCTTTCTTT.

This chain connects TRBV5-1 to TRBJ2-5; 9 nucleotides agree with TRBD2. This CDR3 contains 15 residues. Germline assignment: CDR1 SGHRS and CDR2 YFSETQ. The trim removed 4 bases at V and 5 bases at J, leaving 9 bases unmatched. The CDR3 loop is CASSAGLAYGETQYF. Written as DNA, the CDR3 is TGCGCCAGCAGCGCCGGACTAGCGTATGGCGAGACCCAGTACTTC.

This clonotype was seen once. This chain links TRBV7-2 with TRBJ1-1; TRBD1 matches 7 bases. The CDR3 runs to 16 residues. Germline assignment: CDR1 SGHTA and CDR2 FQGNSA. Germline trimming cut 3 bases from V and 0 bases from J; bases unmatched to any gene: 7. CDR3 coding DNA: TGTGCCAGCAGCTTCCGGTCAGGGGGTTTGAACACTGAAGCTTTCTTT. Translation gives CASSFRSGGLNTEAFF. Together with reference TRBV7-2 and TRBJ1-1, the CDR3 gives the full variable domain: GAGVSQSPSNKVTEKGKDVELRCDPISGHTALYWYRQSLGQGLEFLIYFQGNSAPDKSGLPSDRFSAERTGGSVSTLTIQRTQQEDSAVYLCASSFRSGGLNTEAFFGQGTRLTVV.

V gene TRBV4-1 combines with J gene TRBJ1-2; possibly TRBD1 for D (6 bases). The CDR3 consists of 14 residues. Trimming pared 4 bases from V and 3 bases from J, leaving 12 bases between. Germline V CDR1 and CDR2: MGHRA, YSYEKL. The CDR3 DNA reads as TGCGCCAGCAGCCTGGTGTCAGGGGACTATGGCTACACCTTC. Protein product: CASSLVSGDYGYTF.

The rearrangement joins TRBV7-8 to TRBJ2-5; the D gene is possibly TRBD1 (6 bases). The DNA end favors TRBJ2-7, so the J call may be wrong. The CDR3 length is 15 residues. Germline V CDR1 and CDR2: SGHVS, FQNEAQ. The CDR3: CASSPFRDKLYEQYF. The CDR3 DNA reads TGTGCCAGCAGCCCATTCCGGGACAAACTCTACGAGCAGTACTTC.

The chain's CDR3 is CSARDARLHSYNEQFF. In nucleotides, the CDR3 is TGCAGTGCTAGAGATGCGCGTCTCCACTCCTACAATGAGCAGTTCTTC. The chain couples TRBV20-1 to TRBJ2-1; no clear D. From germline, CDR1 is DFQATT and CDR2 SNEGSKA (reference sequence). Trimming pared 0 bases from V and 0 bases from J, leaving 12 bases between. This CDR3 has 16 amino acids.

The chain couples TRBV20-1 to TRBJ2-5, with D unclear. The tail of the sequence fits TRBJ2-7 better, so the J call may be wrong. CDR1 DFQATT and CDR2 SNEGSKA come from the germline V gene (reference sequence). There are 11 residues in the CDR3. CDR3 in DNA: TGCAGTGCTAGACAAGGAAACGAGCAGTACTTC. Protein: CSARQGNEQYF.

This clonotype came up a few times. The chain combines TRBV7-9 with TRBJ1-2; 8 nucleotides agree with TRBD1. The V gene's germline CDR1 is SEHNR and CDR2 FQNEAQ (reference sequence). V lost 4 bases to trimming and J lost 7 bases; unmatched junction nucleotides: 11. This CDR3 is built from 15 residues. CDR3 in amino acids: CASSSSGQGGGGYTF. The CDR3 coding sequence is TGTGCCAGCAGCTCCTCCGGACAGGGTGGTGGTGGCTACACCTTC.

J is TRBJ1-2 and V is TRBV7-2, with D unresolved. The CDR3 extends over 14 amino acids. The germline V gene has CDR1 SGHTA and CDR2 FQGNSA. V was cut by 5 bases and J by 0 bases, with 10 bases left in between. The CDR3 bases are TGTGCCAGCAGCGCCCCCTTTGCTAACTATGGCTACACCTTC. Encoded protein: CASSAPFANYGYTF.